The 32 T cell receptor beta chains presented below share a single source sample, sequenced in a study of cytomegalovirus exposure and HLA in healthy donors. The PCR was carried out with 60 Vbeta primers and 13 Jbeta primers. The repertoire was sequenced with immunoSEQ multiplex PCR; TCRdb's copy has only in-frame clones and lacks some. The table records approximately 130,000 clones, around 75% of them present only once. The specimen was PBMCs. Every receptor here comes from a man aged 30 to 45 in good health and CMV-seronegative.

J is TRBJ2-5 and V is TRBV28, with TRBD2 matching over 8 bases. V gave up 7 bases and J gave up 1 base; unmatched junction bases: 2. Looked up from germline, CDR1 is MDHEN and CDR2 is SYDVKM. The CDR3 loop spans 13 amino acids. CDR3 sequence: CASMREVQETQYF. As DNA, the CDR3 is TGTGCCAGCATGCGGGAGGTCCAAGAGACCCAGTACTTC.

The CDR3 region has the DNA TGTGCCAGCAGTGTACACCCGTCGGACAGAGACACTGAAGCTTTCTTT. It is translated as CASSVHPSDRDTEAFF. The chain couples TRBV28 to TRBJ1-1; D may be TRBD1 (6 bases). V was cut by 5 bases and J by 3 bases, with 19 bases left in between. The CDR3 extends over 16 amino acids. CDR1 and CDR2 from the germline V gene are MDHEN and SYDVKM.

This chain links TRBV4-3 with TRBJ1-2; TRBD1 aligns across 10 bases. The CDR3 consists of 15 residues. The V and J ends lost 0 bases and 3 bases, in that order; junction bases with no gene match: 1. Germline V gives CDR1 LGHNA, CDR2 YSLEER. The CDR3 reads CASSQEGQGYYGYTF. CDR3 bases: TGCGCCAGCAGCCAAGAGGGACAGGGGTACTATGGCTACACCTTC.

The rearrangement links TRBV5-1 to TRBJ2-7; 10 bases map to TRBD1. With 4 bases clipped from V and 4 bases from J, the junction kept 5 bases outside the gene matches. The CDR3 runs to 14 residues. Germline V gene sequence: CDR1 SGHRS, CDR2 YFSETQ. This CDR3 is CASSRDRGGYEQYF. The CDR3 region has the DNA TGCGCCAGCAGCCGGGACAGGGGCGGGTACGAGCAGTACTTC.

This rearrangement joins TRBV19 to TRBJ2-3, with D tentatively TRBD1 (5 bases). This CDR3 has 13 amino acids. The germline V gene has CDR1 LNHDA and CDR2 SQIVND (reference sequence). V was clipped by 6 bases and J by 3 bases, with 10 bases between them. CDR3 region: CASRNKGTDTQYF. For the CDR3, the DNA is TGTGCCAGTAGGAATAAGGGGACAGATACGCAGTATTTT.

The DNA for the CDR3 is TGCGCCAGCAGCTGGAGCACCGGGGAGCTGTTTTTT. It specifies CASSWSTGELFF. The rearrangement joins TRBV5-1 to TRBJ2-2; D gene unclear. Germline CDR1 SGHRS, CDR2 YFSETQ. The CDR3 contains 12 residues. V was pared by 3 bases and J by 4 bases, with 4 bases between.

The DNA for the CDR3 is TGCAGCGTTGGGACCGGGACAGGGACTTACAATGAGCAGTTCTTC. It codes for CSVGTGTGTYNEQFF. This chain connects TRBV29-1 to TRBJ2-1, with TRBD1 matching over 9 bases. V trimming: 4 bases; J trimming: 4 bases; junction bases outside the gene matches: 8. The CDR3 runs 15 residues. The V gene's germline CDR1 is SQVTM and CDR2 ANQGSEA.

The V and J genes are TRBV10-3 and TRBJ2-7; 10 bases are shared with TRBD1. Germline CDR1 and CDR2: ENHRY and SYGVKD. The V segment lost 8 bases and the J segment 1 base; nucleotides outside the gene matches: 14. The CDR3 length is 17 residues. The CDR3, as DNA: TGTGCCATCTCCAGTAACCCCGGGACAGGGGTTTCCTACGAGCAGTACTTC. The encoded protein is CAISSNPGTGVSYEQYF.

This sequence joins TRBV5-1 and TRBJ1-3; D is perhaps TRBD1 (6 bases). With 0 bases removed from V and 0 bases from J, the gap between germline ends came to 7 bases. CDR3 length: 15 residues. CDR1 is SGHRS, CDR2 YFSETQ, per germline. The CDR3 DNA reads TGCGCCAGCAGCTTGGAGGGGGTCTCTGGAAACACCATATATTTT. Encoded protein: CASSLEGVSGNTIYF.

The chain uses TRBV4-1 and TRBJ2-4; 7 nucleotides match TRBD2. This CDR3 is built from 16 residues. The V gene end was trimmed by 6 bases and the J gene end by 0 bases; junction bases not matched to a gene: 8. CDR1 and CDR2 (germline): MGHRA, YSYEKL. The CDR3 region is CASSPRLALAKNIQYF. Here the CDR3 DNA reads TGCGCCAGCAGTCCCAGACTAGCCTTAGCCAAAAACATTCAGTACTTC.

The chain joins TRBV4-3 to TRBJ2-2, with D perhaps matching TRBD1 (5 bases). V gave up 0 bases and J gave up 2 bases, with 10 bases separating them. The CDR3 extends over 16 amino acids. From germline, CDR1 is LGHNA and CDR2 YSLEER. The CDR3 nucleotides are TGCGCCAGCAGCCAAGAAACAGGAACTAACACCGGGGAGCTGTTTTTT. This translates into CASSQETGTNTGELFF.

This sequence joins TRBV18 and TRBJ1-4; TRBD1 matches 10 bases. Unmatched junction bases numbered 10, after V lost 6 bases and J lost 12 bases. The CDR3 extends over 14 amino acids. Germline V gene data show CDR1 as KGHSH and CDR2 as LQKENI. CDR3 protein: CASSPVGTGDQLFF. Here the CDR3 DNA reads TGTGCCAGCTCCCCCGTGGGGACAGGGGATCAACTGTTTTTT. The full variable domain, in which reference TRBV18 and TRBJ1-4 provide the parts outside the CDR3, is NAGVMQNPRHLVRRRGQEARLRCSPMKGHSHVYWYRQLPEEGLKFMVYLQKENIIDESGMPKERFSAEFPKEGPSILRIQQVVRGDSAAYFCASSPVGTGDQLFFGSGTQLSVL.

The chain carries TRBV29-1 and TRBJ2-1, with D hard to call. This CDR3 contains 13 residues. V lost 5 bases, J lost 5 bases, and 13 bases lay in between. Germline lookup yields CDR1 SQVTM and CDR2 ANQGSEA. The CDR3 here is CSVQTQKNNEQFF. For the CDR3, the DNA is TGCAGCGTTCAGACTCAAAAGAACAATGAGCAGTTCTTC.

The chain recombines TRBV30 with TRBJ1-2; D unclear. Germline-derived CDR1 and CDR2 are GTSNPN and SVGIG (reference sequence). V shed 2 bases and J shed 7 bases, with 8 bases lying between them. CDR3 size: 11 residues. CDR3 coding DNA: TGTGCCTGGAGTATCGGGGTTGGCTACACCTTC. Translation gives CAWSIGVGYTF.

The V and J genes are TRBV6-5 and TRBJ2-1, with 7 positions matching TRBD1. The CDR3 extends over 15 amino acids. V lost 6 bases to trimming and J lost 3 bases; unmatched junction nucleotides: 8. The V gene's germline CDR1 is MNHEY and CDR2 SVGAGI. DNA of the CDR3: TGTGCCAGCAGAAACGACAGGGTCGACTACAATGAGCAGTTCTTC. Protein product: CASRNDRVDYNEQFF.

The chain couples TRBV19 to TRBJ1-5; 9 positions match TRBD1. The CDR3 has 14 amino acids. Trimming cost V 5 bases and J 6 bases; bases outside gene matches: 5. The germline CDR1 and CDR2 sequences are LNHDA and SQIVND (reference sequence). CDR3 sequence reads: CASSAGTGTQPQHF. The CDR3 bases are TGTGCCAGTAGTGCCGGGACAGGGACTCAGCCCCAGCATTTT.

The V and J genes are TRBV6-6 and TRBJ1-5; no clear D gene. The ends were cut back, 6 bases at V and 4 bases at J, with 13 bases in the middle. This CDR3 is 14 amino acids long. Germline lookup yields CDR1 MNHNY and CDR2 SVGAGI (reference sequence). The CDR3 DNA reads TGTGCCAGCAGCTTCGGACGGGAGAATCAGCCCCAGCATTTT. It specifies CASSFGRENQPQHF.

This chain uses TRBV5-4 with TRBJ1-1; 8 nucleotides match TRBD1. This CDR3 has 16 amino acids. Losses at the gene ends were 7 bases for V and 1 base for J; bases not matched to a gene: 12. Germline CDR1 reads SGHNT; CDR2 reads YYREEE (reference sequence). The CDR3 spells CASLLRQGAGNTEAFF. CDR3 coding DNA: TGTGCCAGCCTACTGCGGCAGGGGGCAGGGAACACTGAAGCTTTCTTT.

In its sample, this clone was seen a few times. CDR3 protein: CASSQQGRQETQYF. CDR3 nucleotide sequence: TGCGCCAGCTCTCAACAGGGGAGGCAAGAGACCCAGTACTTC. V gene TRBV5-1 combines with J gene TRBJ2-5, with TRBD1 as a possible D gene (7 bases). Trimming pared 7 bases from V and 2 bases from J, leaving 15 bases between. Germline V gene lookup returns CDR1 SGHRS and CDR2 YFSETQ. The CDR3 has 14 residues.

The chain links TRBV7-8 to TRBJ1-2; 7 bases agree with TRBD1. With 5 bases clipped from V and 4 bases from J, the junction kept 10 bases outside the gene matches. Germline V gene lookup returns CDR1 SGHVS and CDR2 FQNEAQ. The CDR3 runs to 15 residues. CDR3 amino acids: CASSQEGAPGYGYTF. In DNA, the CDR3 is TGTGCCAGCAGCCAAGAGGGGGCGCCCGGCTATGGCTACACCTTC.

The chain uses TRBV29-1 and TRBJ2-5; no definite D call. CDR1 and CDR2 from the germline V gene are SQVTM and ANQGSEA. The CDR3 is made up of 13 amino acids. V shed 2 bases and J shed 5 bases, with 12 bases lying between them. This chain's CDR3 is CSVETQARETQYF. The CDR3 nucleotides are TGCAGCGTTGAAACGCAGGCCCGGGAGACCCAGTACTTC.

This clone has just a few counts. The V gene is TRBV5-4, the J gene TRBJ1-6; maybe TRBD1 (6 bases). Germline CDR1 is SGHNT and CDR2 is YYREEE (reference sequence). The CDR3 sequence is 16 residues long. With 1 base removed from V and 10 bases from J, the gap between germline ends came to 18 bases. The CDR3 here is CASSLRVDSFQSPLHF. The CDR3 bases are TGTGCCAGCAGCTTGCGAGTGGACAGCTTTCAATCACCCCTCCACTTT.

This clone was counted a single time. This rearrangement joins TRBV6-5 to TRBJ2-5; 7 bases agree with TRBD2. V gave up 0 bases and J gave up 2 bases; unmatched junction bases: 3. The CDR3 runs to 15 residues. Per germline, CDR1 MNHEY and CDR2 SVGAGI. DNA for the CDR3: TGTGCCAGCAGTTACTCTCTCGGGAGGCAAGAGACCCAGTACTTC. Encoded protein: CASSYSLGRQETQYF.

This clone was counted a few times. This chain links TRBV6-1 with TRBJ1-1; D is uncertain. Germline V gene sequence: CDR1 MNHNS, CDR2 SASEGT. The CDR3 runs 13 residues. The V end was cut by 8 bases, the J end by 0 bases, with 10 bases between. The CDR3 is CASGVQMNTEAFF. The CDR3 DNA follows: TGTGCCAGCGGCGTACAGATGAACACTGAAGCTTTCTTT.

V gene TRBV5-8 combines with J gene TRBJ2-7; 12 nucleotides line up with TRBD2. This CDR3 spans 17 amino acids. Looked up from germline, CDR1 is SGHTS and CDR2 is YDEGEE. Unmatched junction bases numbered 9, after V lost 0 bases and J lost 5 bases. The CDR3 region is CASSLARSLAGGHEQYF. In nucleotides, the CDR3 is TGTGCCAGCAGCTTGGCCCGATCACTAGCGGGAGGCCACGAGCAGTACTTC.

The chain has TRBV6-5 and TRBJ1-2; D ambiguous. Trimming removed 6 bases from V and 3 bases from J, with 11 bases in between. CDR1 is MNHEY, CDR2 SVGAGI, per germline. The CDR3 is 13 residues long. The DNA of the CDR3 is TGTGCCAGCAGACTCACCACCTACTATGGCTACACCTTC. Its protein product is CASRLTTYYGYTF.

The CDR3 protein is CAALRQGESNEQFF. DNA for the CDR3: TGTGCCGCGCTGAGACAGGGGGAATCCAATGAGCAGTTCTTC. The chain uses TRBV28 and TRBJ2-1, with 9 bases fitting TRBD1. This CDR3 is built from 14 residues. CDR1 MDHEN and CDR2 SYDVKM come from the germline V gene. The V gene end was trimmed by 11 bases and the J gene end by 6 bases; junction bases not matched to a gene: 11.

The J gene is TRBJ2-7, the V gene TRBV28; 10 nucleotides agree with TRBD1. The CDR3 runs 14 residues. V lost 7 bases, J lost 3 bases, and 6 bases stayed unmatched. In germline, CDR1 is MDHEN, CDR2 SYDVKM. The CDR3 protein is CASTDRGRIYEQYF. CDR3 in DNA: TGTGCCAGCACCGACAGGGGGCGCATCTACGAGCAGTACTTC.

The chain recombines TRBV7-9 with TRBJ2-7; 11 bases line up with TRBD2. In germline, CDR1 is SEHNR, CDR2 FQNEAQ (reference sequence). V lost 1 base, J lost 6 bases, and 5 bases stayed unmatched. The CDR3 covers 15 residues. The DNA for the CDR3 is TGTGCCAGCAGCTTAGGAGGACTAGCGGGTCTCGAGCAGTACTTC. Amino acids: CASSLGGLAGLEQYF.

The rearrangement joins TRBV7-2 to TRBJ2-7; D possibly corresponds to TRBD2 (6 bases). CDR3 length equals 14 residues. V lost 5 bases to trimming and J lost 0 bases, with 11 bases between them. Per germline, CDR1 SGHTA and CDR2 FQGNSA. The CDR3 region is CASSPRLVSYEQYF. The CDR3 DNA is TGTGCCAGCAGCCCTAGACTAGTCTCCTACGAGCAGTACTTC.

This chain connects TRBV5-1 to TRBJ2-1, with TRBD2 matching 10 bases. V was pared by 1 base and J by 6 bases, with 10 bases of the junction left unmatched. CDR1 and CDR2 (germline): SGHRS, YFSETQ. The CDR3 loop spans 17 amino acids. CDR3 coding DNA: TGCGCCAGCAGCTTGAAGAGCGGGGGGGCACGGGGCAATGAGCAGTTCTTC. Translation gives CASSLKSGGARGNEQFF.

The chain combines TRBV28 with TRBJ1-2; the D gene is possibly TRBD1 (5 bases). V was cut by 7 bases and J by 5 bases, with 29 bases left in between. The CDR3 is 18 amino acids. Germline CDR1 reads MDHEN; CDR2 reads SYDVKM. The CDR3 sequence is CASNAFTGEGTLRYGYTF. CDR3 DNA sequence: TGTGCCAGCAACGCATTTACTGGGGAGGGGACTCTCAGATATGGCTACACCTTC.